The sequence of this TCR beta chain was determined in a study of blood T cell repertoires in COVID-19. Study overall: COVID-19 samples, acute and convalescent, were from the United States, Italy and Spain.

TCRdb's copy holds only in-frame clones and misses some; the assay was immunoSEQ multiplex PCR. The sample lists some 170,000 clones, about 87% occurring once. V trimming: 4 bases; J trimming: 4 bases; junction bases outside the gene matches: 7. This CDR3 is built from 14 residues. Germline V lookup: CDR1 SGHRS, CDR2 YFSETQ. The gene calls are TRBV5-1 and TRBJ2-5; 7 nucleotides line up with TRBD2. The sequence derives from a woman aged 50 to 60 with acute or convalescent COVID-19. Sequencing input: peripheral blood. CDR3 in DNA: TGCGCCAGCAGCCCCGCGGCGGGGGTAGAGACCCAGTACTTC. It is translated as CASSPAAGVETQYF.